This T cell receptor beta chain was profiled in a study of STAT5B mutations in CD4+ large granular lymphocyte leukemia. Using immunoSEQ multiplex PCR, the repertoire was profiled, and TCRdb retains in-frame clones only, with some absent. The sample records under 25,000 clones, approximately 75% being singletons. The clonotype was recovered from a human donor in good health. Material for sequencing was CD4+ T cells from blood buffy coats.

The CDR3 nucleotides read TGTGCCAGCAGCTTAGGAGGGGGCTTAAGAGACACTGAAGCTTTCTTT. It translates to CASSLGGGLRDTEAFF. This sequence joins TRBV7-8 and TRBJ1-1; 7 positions match TRBD1. Trimming removed 1 base from V and 3 bases from J; junction bases left unmatched: 8. Germline lookup yields CDR1 SGHVS and CDR2 FQNEAQ. This CDR3 comprises 16 residues.